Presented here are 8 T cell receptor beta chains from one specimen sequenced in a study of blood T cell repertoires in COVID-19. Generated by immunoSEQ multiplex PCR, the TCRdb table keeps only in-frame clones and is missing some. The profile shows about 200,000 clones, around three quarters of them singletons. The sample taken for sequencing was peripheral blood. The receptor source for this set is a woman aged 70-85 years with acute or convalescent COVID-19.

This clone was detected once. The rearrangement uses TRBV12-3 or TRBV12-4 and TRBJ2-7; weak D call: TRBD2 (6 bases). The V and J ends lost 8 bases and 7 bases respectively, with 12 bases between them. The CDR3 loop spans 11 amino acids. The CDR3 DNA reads TGTGCCAGCGGGGGGAGATCTGAGCAGTACTTC. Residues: CASGGRSEQYF.

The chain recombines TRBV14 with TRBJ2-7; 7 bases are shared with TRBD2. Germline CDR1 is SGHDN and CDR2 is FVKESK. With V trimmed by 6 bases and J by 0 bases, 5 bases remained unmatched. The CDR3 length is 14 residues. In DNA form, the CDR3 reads TGTGCCAGCAGGTTGGGGGGGTCCTCCTACGAGCAGTACTTC. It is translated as CASRLGGSSYEQYF. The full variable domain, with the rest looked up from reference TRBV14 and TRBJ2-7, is EAGVTQFPSHSVIEKGQTVTLRCDPISGHDNLYWYRRVMGKEIKFLLHFVKESKQDESGMPNNRFLAERTGGTYSTLKVQPAELEDSGVYFCASRLGGSSYEQYFGPGTRLTVT.

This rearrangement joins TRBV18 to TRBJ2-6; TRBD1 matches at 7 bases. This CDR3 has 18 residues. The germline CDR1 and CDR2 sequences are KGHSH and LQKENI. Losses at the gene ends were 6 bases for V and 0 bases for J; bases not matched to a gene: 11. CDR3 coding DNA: TGTGCCAGCTCTCCGGGGTACAGGGGTCTCTCTGGGGCCAACGTCCTGACTTTC. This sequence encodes CASSPGYRGLSGANVLTF.

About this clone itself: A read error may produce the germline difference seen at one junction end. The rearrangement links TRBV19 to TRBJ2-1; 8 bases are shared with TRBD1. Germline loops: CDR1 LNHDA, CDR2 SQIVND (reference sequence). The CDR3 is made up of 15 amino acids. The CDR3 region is CAGSIDRGPYNEQFF. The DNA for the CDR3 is TGTGCCGGTAGTATTGACAGGGGTCCCTACAATGAGCAGTTCTTC.

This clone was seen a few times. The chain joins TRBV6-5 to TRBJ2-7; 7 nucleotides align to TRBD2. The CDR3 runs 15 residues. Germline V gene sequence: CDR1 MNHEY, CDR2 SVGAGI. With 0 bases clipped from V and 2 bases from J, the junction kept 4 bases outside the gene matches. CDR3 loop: CASSYSNSGAYEQYV. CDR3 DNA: TGTGCCAGCAGTTACTCGAACAGCGGGGCCTACGAGCAGTACGTC.

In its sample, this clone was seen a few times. The CDR3 bases are TGTGCCAGTAGTGAAACAGGGACGGCCTATGGCTACACCTTC. This codes for CASSETGTAYGYTF. The gene calls are TRBV19 and TRBJ1-2; perhaps TRBD1 as D (6 bases). V lost 5 bases and J 4 bases, leaving 14 bases between the germline ends. The CDR3 spans 14 residues. Germline V gene data show CDR1 as LNHDA and CDR2 as SQIVND (reference sequence). Based on the CDR3 plus reference TRBV19 and TRBJ1-2, the full variable domain is DGGITQSPKYLFRKEGQNVTLSCEQNLNHDAMYWYRQDPGQGLRLIYYSQIVNDFQKGDIAEGYSVSREKKESFPLTVTSAQKNPTAFYLCASSETGTAYGYTFGSGTRLTVV.

The DNA for the CDR3 is TGCGCCAGCAGCTTGTCAGGGCCCAGCATGAATTCACCCCTCCACTTT. Its protein is CASSLSGPSMNSPLHF. This sequence joins TRBV5-1 and TRBJ1-6; perhaps TRBD1 as D (5 bases). Germline loops: CDR1 SGHRS, CDR2 YFSETQ. The CDR3 totals 16 residues. Trimming cost V 1 base and J 7 bases, with 15 bases left between them.

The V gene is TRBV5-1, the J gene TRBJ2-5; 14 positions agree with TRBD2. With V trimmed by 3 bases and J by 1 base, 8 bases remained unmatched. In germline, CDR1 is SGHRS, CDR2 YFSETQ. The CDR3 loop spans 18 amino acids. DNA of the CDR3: TGCGCCAGCAGCTCCGGACTAGCGGGGGGCCGGCTCCAAGAGACCCAGTACTTC. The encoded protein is CASSSGLAGGRLQETQYF. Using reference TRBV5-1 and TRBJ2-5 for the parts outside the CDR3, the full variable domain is KAGVTQTPRYLIKTRGQQVTLSCSPISGHRSVSWYQQTPGQGLQFLFEYFSETQRNKGNFPGRFSGRQFSNSRSEMNVSTLELGDSALYLCASSSGLAGGRLQETQYFGPGTRLLVL.